Here is one T cell receptor beta chain with its context. This sample is drawn from a study of cytomegalovirus exposure and HLA in healthy donors. The PCR had 60 Vbeta and 13 Jbeta primers. TCRdb's table, derived via immunoSEQ multiplex PCR, lists solely in-frame clones and lacks some. The table includes roughly 220,000 clones, 65% to 75% detected once. CDR1 is LGHNA and CDR2 is YNFKEQ in the germline V gene. The V segment lost 2 bases and the J segment 2 bases; nucleotides outside the gene matches: 4. CDR3 length: 15 amino acids. The chain uses TRBV4-2 and TRBJ2-5; TRBD2 matches 8 bases. The sequenced sample consisted of PBMCs. The TCR was taken from a woman aged 30 to 39 in good health and CMV-seronegative. This CDR3 is CASSQPGLGQETQYF. The CDR3 bases are TGTGCCAGCAGCCAACCGGGACTAGGACAAGAGACCCAGTACTTC.